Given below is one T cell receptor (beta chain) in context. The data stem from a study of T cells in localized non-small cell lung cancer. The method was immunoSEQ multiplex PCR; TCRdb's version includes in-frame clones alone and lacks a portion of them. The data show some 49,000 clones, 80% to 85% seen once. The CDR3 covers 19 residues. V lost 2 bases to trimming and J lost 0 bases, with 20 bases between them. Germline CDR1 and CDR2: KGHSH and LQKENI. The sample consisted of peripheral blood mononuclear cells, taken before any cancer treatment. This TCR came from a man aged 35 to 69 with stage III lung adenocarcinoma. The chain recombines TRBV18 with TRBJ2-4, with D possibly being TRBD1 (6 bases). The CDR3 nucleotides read TGTGCCAGCTCACCATTGAACAGGCCGGGGACACTAGCCAAAAACATTCAGTACTTC. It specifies CASSPLNRPGTLAKNIQYF.